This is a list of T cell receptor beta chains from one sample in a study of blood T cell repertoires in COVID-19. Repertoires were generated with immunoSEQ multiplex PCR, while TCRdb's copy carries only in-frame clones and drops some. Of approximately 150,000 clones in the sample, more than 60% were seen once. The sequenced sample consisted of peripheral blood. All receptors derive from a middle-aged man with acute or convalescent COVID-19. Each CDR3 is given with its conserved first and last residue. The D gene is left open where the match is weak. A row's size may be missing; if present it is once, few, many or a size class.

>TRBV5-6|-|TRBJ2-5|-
CASSLHSGETQYF
TGTGCCAGCAGCTTGCACTCAGGGGAGACCCAGTACTTC
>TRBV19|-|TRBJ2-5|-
CASSSGAGWGETQYF
TGTGCCAGTAGTTCCGGGGCGGGGTGGGGAGAGACCCAGTACTTC
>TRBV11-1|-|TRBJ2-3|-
CASSLAGGVDTQYF
TGTGCCAGCAGCTTAGCGGGGGGAGTAGATACGCAGTATTTT
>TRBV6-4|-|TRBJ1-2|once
CASSGGANYGYTF
TGTGCCAGCAGTGGGGGCGCTAACTATGGCTACACCTTC
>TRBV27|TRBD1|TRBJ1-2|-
CASSNLVRTGDNYGYTF
TGTGCCAGCAGCAATCTCGTGCGGACAGGGGATAACTATGGCTACACCTTC
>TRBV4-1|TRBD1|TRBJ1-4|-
CASRDPVRQGATNEKLFF
TGCGCCAGCAGGGACCCGGTGAGACAGGGGGCAACTAATGAAAAACTGTTTTTT
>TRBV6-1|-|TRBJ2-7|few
CASSGNRGGLRGYEQYF
TGTGCCAGCAGTGGGAACCGTGGGGGGTTAAGAGGTTACGAGCAGTACTTC
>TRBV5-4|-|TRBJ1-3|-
CAFSKGISGNTIYF
TGTGCCTTTTCGAAGGGGATATCTGGAAACACCATATATTTT
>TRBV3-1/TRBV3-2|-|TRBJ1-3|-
CASSQIGDSGNTIYF
TGTGCCAGCAGCCAAATCGGTGATTCTGGAAACACCATATATTTT
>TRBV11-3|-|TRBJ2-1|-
CASSLGSQSYNEQFF
TGTGCCAGCAGCTTAGGTTCACAGTCCTACAATGAGCAGTTCTTC
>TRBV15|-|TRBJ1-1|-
CATSIGVTTEAFF
TGTGCCACCAGCATAGGGGTGACCACTGAAGCTTTCTTT
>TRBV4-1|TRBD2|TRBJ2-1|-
CASSQEERDYYNEQFF
TGCGCCAGCAGCCAAGAAGAGAGGGACTACTACAATGAGCAGTTCTTC
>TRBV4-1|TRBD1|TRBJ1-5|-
CASSPGDRDDQPQHF
TGCGCCAGCAGCCCCGGGGACAGGGATGATCAGCCCCAGCATTTT
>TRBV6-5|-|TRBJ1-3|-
CASSPRGGNTIYF
TGTGCCAGCAGCCCCCGGGGGGGAAACACCATATATTTT
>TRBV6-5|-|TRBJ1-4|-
CASSYGEEKLFF
TGTGCCAGCAGTTACGGAGAAGAAAAACTGTTTTTT
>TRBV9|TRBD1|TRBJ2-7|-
CASSVTGDYEQYF
TGTGCCAGCAGCGTAACAGGGGACTACGAGCAGTACTTC
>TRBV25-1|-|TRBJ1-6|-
CASTEGGWGSNSPLHF
TGTGCCAGCACAGAAGGCGGTTGGGGCTCAAATTCACCCCTCCACTTT
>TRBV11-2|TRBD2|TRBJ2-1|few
CASSSAGLAIHEQFF
TGTGCCAGCAGCTCTGCGGGACTAGCTATACATGAGCAGTTCTTC
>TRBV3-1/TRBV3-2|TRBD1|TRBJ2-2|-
CAARQGGSGELFF
TGTGCCGCCAGACAGGGGGGATCCGGGGAGCTGTTTTTT
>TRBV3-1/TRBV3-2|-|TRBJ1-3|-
CASSQITDSGNTIYF
TGTGCCAGCAGCCAAATTACAGACTCTGGAAACACCATATATTTT
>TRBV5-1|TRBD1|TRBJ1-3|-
CASRVTGASGNTIYF
TGCGCCAGCAGAGTGACAGGGGCCTCTGGAAACACCATATATTTT
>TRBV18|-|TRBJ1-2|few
CASSPETGYGYTF
TGTGCCAGCTCACCAGAGACGGGCTATGGCTACACCTTC
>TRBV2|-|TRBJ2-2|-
CASSDRGGELFF
TGTGCCAGCAGTGACAGGGGCGGGGAGCTGTTTTTT
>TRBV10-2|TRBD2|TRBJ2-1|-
CASSESRLAGGLSYNEQFF
TGCGCCAGCAGTGAGTCTCGGCTAGCGGGGGGGCTGTCCTACAATGAGCAGTTCTTC
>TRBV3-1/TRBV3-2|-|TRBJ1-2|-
CASSPTGNYGYTF
TGTGCCAGCAGCCCGACGGGAAACTATGGCTACACCTTC
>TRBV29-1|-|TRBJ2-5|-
CSVGNRGGETQYF
TGCAGCGTTGGGAACAGGGGGGGAGAGACCCAGTACTTC
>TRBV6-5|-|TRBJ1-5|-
CASQFLNQPQHF
TGTGCCAGCCAGTTTCTTAATCAGCCCCAGCATTTT
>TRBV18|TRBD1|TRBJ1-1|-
CASSWTGEGSEAFF
TGTGCCAGCTCCTGGACAGGGGAAGGCTCTGAAGCTTTCTTT
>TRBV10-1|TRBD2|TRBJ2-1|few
CASSERRGSWDEQFF
TGCGCCAGCAGTGAGAGGCGGGGGTCGTGGGATGAGCAGTTCTTC
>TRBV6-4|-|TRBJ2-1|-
CASSDELGDEQFF
TGTGCCAGCAGTGACGAGCTAGGGGATGAGCAGTTCTTC
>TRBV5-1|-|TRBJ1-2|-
CASSLEQGSDGYTF
TGCGCCAGCAGCTTGGAACAGGGATCCGATGGCTACACCTTC
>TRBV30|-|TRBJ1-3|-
CAWSVQIGNTIYF
TGTGCCTGGAGTGTACAGATTGGAAACACCATATATTTT
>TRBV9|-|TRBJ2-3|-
CASSVVGEPTDTQYF
TGTGCCAGCAGCGTCGTCGGGGAGCCCACAGATACGCAGTATTTT
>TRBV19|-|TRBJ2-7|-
CASSIAGAGAEQYF
TGTGCCAGTAGTATAGCGGGCGCGGGCGCCGAGCAGTACTTC
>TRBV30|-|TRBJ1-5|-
CAWSESQGNQPQHF
TGTGCCTGGAGTGAGTCCCAGGGCAATCAGCCCCAGCATTTT
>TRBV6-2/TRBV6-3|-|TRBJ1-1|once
CASSYEGDTEAFF
TGTGCCAGCAGTTATGAAGGAGACACTGAAGCTTTCTTT
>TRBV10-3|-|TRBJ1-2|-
CAMSPAVNNYGYTF
TGTGCCATGTCCCCGGCGGTGAATAACTATGGCTACACCTTC
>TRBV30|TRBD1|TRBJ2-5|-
CAWSKTGVEETQYF
TGTGCCTGGAGCAAAACAGGGGTGGAAGAGACCCAGTACTTC
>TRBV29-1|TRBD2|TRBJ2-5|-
CSARPRGGQETQYF
TGCAGCGCCCGCCCCCGCGGGGGGCAAGAGACCCAGTACTTC
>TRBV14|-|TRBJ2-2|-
CASSRLQNTGELFF
TGTGCCAGCAGCCGACTTCAGAACACCGGGGAGCTGTTTTTT